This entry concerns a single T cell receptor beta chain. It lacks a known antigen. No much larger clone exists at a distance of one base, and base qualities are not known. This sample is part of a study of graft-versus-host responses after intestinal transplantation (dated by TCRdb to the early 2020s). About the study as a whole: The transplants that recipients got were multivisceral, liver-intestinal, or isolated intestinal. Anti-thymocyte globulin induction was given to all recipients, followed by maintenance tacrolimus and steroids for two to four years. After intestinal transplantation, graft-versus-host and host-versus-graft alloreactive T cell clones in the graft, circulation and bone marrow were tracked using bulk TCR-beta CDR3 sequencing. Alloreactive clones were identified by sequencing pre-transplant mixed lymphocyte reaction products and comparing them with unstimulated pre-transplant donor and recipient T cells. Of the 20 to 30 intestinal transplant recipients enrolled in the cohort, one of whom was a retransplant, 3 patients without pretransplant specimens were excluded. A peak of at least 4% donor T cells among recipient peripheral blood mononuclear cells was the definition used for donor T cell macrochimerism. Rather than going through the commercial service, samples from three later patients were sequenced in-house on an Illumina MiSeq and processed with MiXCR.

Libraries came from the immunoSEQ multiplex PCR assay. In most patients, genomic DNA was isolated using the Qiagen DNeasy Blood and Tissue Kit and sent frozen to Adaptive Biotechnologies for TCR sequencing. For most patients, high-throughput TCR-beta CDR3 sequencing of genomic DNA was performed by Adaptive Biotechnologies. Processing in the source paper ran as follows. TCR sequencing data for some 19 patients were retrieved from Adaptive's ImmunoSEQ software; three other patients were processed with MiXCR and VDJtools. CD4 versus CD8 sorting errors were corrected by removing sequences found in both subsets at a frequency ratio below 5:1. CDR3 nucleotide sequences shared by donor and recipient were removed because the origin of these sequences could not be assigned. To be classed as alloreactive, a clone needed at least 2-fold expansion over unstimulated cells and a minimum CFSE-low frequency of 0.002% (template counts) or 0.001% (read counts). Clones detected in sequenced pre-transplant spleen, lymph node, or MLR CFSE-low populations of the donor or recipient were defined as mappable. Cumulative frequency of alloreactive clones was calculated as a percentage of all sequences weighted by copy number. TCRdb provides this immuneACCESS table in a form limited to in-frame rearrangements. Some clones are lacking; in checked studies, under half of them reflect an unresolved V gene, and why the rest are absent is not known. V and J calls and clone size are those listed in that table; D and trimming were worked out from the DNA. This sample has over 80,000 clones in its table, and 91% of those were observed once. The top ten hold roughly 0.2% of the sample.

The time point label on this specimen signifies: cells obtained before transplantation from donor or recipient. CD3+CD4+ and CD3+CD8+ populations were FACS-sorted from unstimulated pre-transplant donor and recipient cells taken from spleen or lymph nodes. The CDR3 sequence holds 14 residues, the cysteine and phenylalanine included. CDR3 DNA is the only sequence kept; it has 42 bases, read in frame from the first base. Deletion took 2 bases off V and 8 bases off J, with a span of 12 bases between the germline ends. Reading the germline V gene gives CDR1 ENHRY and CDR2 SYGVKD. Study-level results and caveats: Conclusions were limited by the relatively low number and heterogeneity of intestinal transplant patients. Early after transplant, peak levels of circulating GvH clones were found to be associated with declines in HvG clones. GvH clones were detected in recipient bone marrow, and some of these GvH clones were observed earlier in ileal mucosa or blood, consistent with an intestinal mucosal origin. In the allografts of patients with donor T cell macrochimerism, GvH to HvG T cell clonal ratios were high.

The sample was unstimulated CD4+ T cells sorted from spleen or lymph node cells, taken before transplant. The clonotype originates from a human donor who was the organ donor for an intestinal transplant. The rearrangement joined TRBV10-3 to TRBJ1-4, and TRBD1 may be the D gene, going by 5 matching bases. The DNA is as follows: TGTGCCATCAGTGAGGGGGCTAGTGGGGAAAAACTGTTTTTT. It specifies CAISEGASGEKLFF.